Below, 15 T cell receptor beta chains from the same sample are listed, as sequenced in a study of control samples from healthy donors and cancer patients. The protocol was immunoSEQ multiplex PCR, while the TCRdb copy is restricted to in-frame clones and leaves out a portion. This repertoire shows 40,000 or so clones, more than 85% found once; its top ten account for about a fifth. The sequenced material came from PBMCs. The receptors here all came from a woman in her thirties or forties with head and neck cancer.

This clone was seen once. J is TRBJ1-1 and V is TRBV30; TRBD1 agrees at 7 bases. Germline CDR1 is GTSNPN and CDR2 is SVGIG (reference sequence). CDR3 size: 13 residues. Losses at the gene ends were 1 base for V and 6 bases for J; bases not matched to a gene: 5. CDR3 coding DNA: TGTGCCTGGAGTGGAGGCCAGGGGGCTGAAGCTTTCTTT. Translating gives CAWSGGQGAEAFF.

V usage is TRBV6-6 and J usage is TRBJ2-7, with TRBD1 matching over 9 bases. The J segment lost 5 bases and the V segment lost 8 bases, leaving 13 bases of the junction unmatched. CDR3 length: 15 residues. Germline V gene data show CDR1 as MNHNY and CDR2 as SVGAGI (reference sequence). CDR3 protein: CASRRSTGGTDEQYF. In nucleotides, the CDR3 is TGTGCCAGCCGTCGGTCAACAGGGGGCACGGACGAGCAGTACTTC.

The J gene is TRBJ1-5, the V gene TRBV7-9, with 7 nucleotides matching TRBD1. Germline CDR1 SEHNR, CDR2 FQNEAQ (reference sequence). This CDR3 is built from 13 residues. Trimming at V came to 5 bases and at J to 4 bases, leaving 2 bases not matched to a gene. The CDR3 spells CASSRTGNQPQHF. CDR3 DNA sequence: TGTGCCAGCAGCCGGACAGGAAATCAGCCCCAGCATTTT.

The chain links TRBV5-1 to TRBJ2-5; 7 nucleotides align to TRBD1. The length of the CDR3 is 14 residues. J lost 4 bases, V lost 0 bases, and 3 bases had no gene match. Germline loops: CDR1 SGHRS, CDR2 YFSETQ. The CDR3 bases are TGCGCCAGCAGCTTGGAGGGGGCGGGAGAGACCCAGTACTTC. Protein: CASSLEGAGETQYF.

V usage is TRBV3-1 (or the pseudogene TRBV3-2) and J usage is TRBJ2-3; 8 nucleotides align to TRBD2. CDR1 and CDR2 (germline): LGHDT, YNNKEL (reference sequence). The CDR3 sequence is 15 residues long. With 4 bases clipped from V and 1 base from J, the junction kept 4 bases outside the gene matches. CDR3 sequence (DNA): TGTGCCAGCAGCCCGCGGGGGGCCCGCACAGATACGCAGTATTTT. Residues: CASSPRGARTDTQYF.

This chain connects TRBV3-1 (or the pseudogene TRBV3-2) to TRBJ2-2, with a weak D call TRBD1 (6 bases). The CDR3 has 15 residues. Germline assignment: CDR1 LGHDT and CDR2 YNNKEL (reference sequence). V was cut by 5 bases and J by 5 bases, with 15 bases left in between. In DNA form, the CDR3 reads TGTGCCAGCAGCAGGGACACGACGGGAACCGGGGAGCTGTTTTTT. It is translated as CASSRDTTGTGELFF.

The rearrangement uses TRBV2 and TRBJ1-1, with a possible D match to TRBD1 (6 bases). Germline values: CDR1 SNHLY, CDR2 FYNNEI. V was shortened by 5 bases and J by 1 base, with 14 bases between the two germline ends. The CDR3 has 15 residues. DNA for the CDR3: TGTGCCAGCAGTTCCCCGGGACACTGGAACACTGAAGCTTTCTTT. Translation: CASSSPGHWNTEAFF.

This clone occurred once. The J gene is TRBJ2-2, the V gene TRBV27; D possibly corresponds to TRBD2 (6 bases). CDR3 length equals 17 residues. V was cut by 8 bases and J by 6 bases, with 25 bases left in between. Germline CDR1 is MNHEY and CDR2 is SMNVEV (reference sequence). The CDR3 DNA reads as TGTGCCAGCCGAATCCAGTGGGGGGAAGTTAACGCCGGGGAGCTGTTTTTT. As protein: CASRIQWGEVNAGELFF.

The chain joins TRBV5-1 to TRBJ2-2; TRBD2 matches at 9 bases. The V and J ends lost 4 bases and 1 base, in that order; junction bases with no gene match: 2. Germline CDR1 SGHRS, CDR2 YFSETQ. The CDR3 spans 15 residues. Here the CDR3 DNA reads TGCGCCAGCAGCATGACTAGCGGGAACACCGGGGAGCTGTTTTTT. Translating gives CASSMTSGNTGELFF.

This chain uses TRBV7-9 with TRBJ1-1; the match to TRBD1 covers 7 bases. This CDR3 region has 15 residues. The V and J ends lost 5 bases and 0 bases, in that order; junction bases with no gene match: 6. Germline V lookup: CDR1 SEHNR, CDR2 FQNEAQ (reference sequence). The CDR3 coding sequence is TGTGCCAGCAGCAGTCGGACAGGCATGAACACTGAAGCTTTCTTT. Protein: CASSSRTGMNTEAFF.

The gene calls are TRBV5-1 and TRBJ2-7; D not resolved. This CDR3 has 13 residues. The V gene's germline CDR1 is SGHRS and CDR2 YFSETQ. Deletions cut 0 bases from V and 3 bases from J, with 7 bases between. CDR3: CASSLGGDYEQYF. CDR3 bases: TGCGCCAGCAGCTTGGGTGGAGACTACGAGCAGTACTTC.

The chain joins TRBV7-2 to TRBJ2-5; TRBD2 matches at 13 bases. CDR3 length equals 18 residues. Germline V lookup: CDR1 SGHTA, CDR2 FQGNSA. After removal of 7 bases from V and 2 bases from J, the junction contained 13 bases not matched to a gene. CDR3 loop: CASNLGLAGVHHQETQYF. In DNA form, the CDR3 reads TGTGCCAGCAACCTAGGACTAGCGGGAGTGCACCATCAAGAGACCCAGTACTTC. Supplemented by reference TRBV7-2 and TRBJ2-5, the full variable domain reads GAGVSQSPSNKVTEKGKDVELRCDPISGHTALYWYRQSLGQGLEFLIYFQGNSAPDKSGLPSDRFSAERTGGSVSTLTIQRTQQEDSAVYLCASNLGLAGVHHQETQYFGPGTRLLVL.

The chain couples TRBV5-1 to TRBJ1-2; 10 nucleotides line up with TRBD1. This CDR3 comprises 17 residues. Looked up from germline, CDR1 is SGHRS and CDR2 is YFSETQ. V gave up 2 bases and J gave up 1 base; unmatched junction bases: 8. CDR3 in DNA: TGCGCCAGCAGCTTCGGACAGGGGGTAGTCGGTAACTATGGCTACACCTTC. As protein: CASSFGQGVVGNYGYTF.

This chain links TRBV6-5 with TRBJ2-3; the D gene is possibly TRBD2 (6 bases). With 1 base removed from V and 0 bases from J, the gap between germline ends came to 8 bases. CDR1 is MNHEY, CDR2 SVGAGI, per germline. The CDR3 length is 15 residues. The CDR3: CASSYWGTSTDTQYF. Here the CDR3 DNA reads TGTGCCAGCAGTTACTGGGGGACTAGCACAGATACGCAGTATTTT.

The chain joins TRBV5-4 to TRBJ2-7, with a tentative D call TRBD1 (5 bases). The V end was cut by 2 bases, the J end by 3 bases, with 9 bases between. The germline gives CDR1 SGHNT, CDR2 YYREEE (reference sequence). This CDR3 has 13 residues. The CDR3 loop reads CASSLSRDYEQYF. Here the CDR3 DNA reads TGTGCCAGCAGCTTAAGCAGGGACTACGAGCAGTACTTC.